Below, 6 T cell receptor beta chains from the same sample are listed, as sequenced in a study of a mutant IDH1 vaccine in newly diagnosed glioma. Regarding time point: week 23, last vaccination. The investigators gave 300 ug of mutant IDH1 20-mer peptide in each vaccine dose, together with topical imiquimod. These TCRs' antigens remain unknown. The assay was immunoSEQ multiplex PCR, and TCRdb's table has in-frame clones only and misses some. Of roughly 10,000 clones listed, approximately 88% were seen once; the top ten hold 5.2%. This sample comprised PBMCs, obtained from a glioma patient whose treatment included an IDH1 peptide vaccine. The receptors come from a woman between 40 and 50 years old with glioma. Some clones in this sample may be carry-over from other donors' samples.

The chain combines TRBV27 with TRBJ2-1, with D perhaps TRBD2 (6 bases). There are 14 residues in the CDR3. Germline CDR1 MNHEY, CDR2 SMNVEV (reference sequence). V lost 3 bases and J 4 bases, leaving 10 bases between the germline ends. Here the CDR3 reads CASSFRGRYNEQFF. The CDR3 DNA reads as TGTGCCAGCAGTTTTCGGGGGAGGTACAATGAGCAGTTCTTC.

J is TRBJ2-3 and V is TRBV11-2; tentative D call: TRBD1 (6 bases). Trimming pared 0 bases from V and 1 base from J, leaving 14 bases between. CDR3 length: 17 residues. Germline CDR1 is SGHAT and CDR2 is FQNNGV. CDR3 DNA sequence: TGTGCCAGCAGCTTAGATACAGGGTTTTTCGGCACAGATACGCAGTATTTT. This gives the protein CASSLDTGFFGTDTQYF.

The count of this clone is one. CDR3 sequence (DNA): TGCGCCAGCAGCCAAGATGAGAGCGGGGGGTACAATGAGCAGTTCTTC. It yields the protein CASSQDESGGYNEQFF. V and J are TRBV4-1 and TRBJ2-1, with TRBD2 matching over 9 bases. Per the germline V gene, CDR1 is MGHRA and CDR2 is YSYEKL. With 0 bases clipped from V and 4 bases from J, the junction kept 4 bases outside the gene matches. The CDR3 is 16 residues long.

V usage is TRBV18 and J usage is TRBJ1-4; no definite D call. In germline, CDR1 is KGHSH, CDR2 LQKENI. CDR3 length: 13 residues. V was shortened by 6 bases and J by 4 bases, with 9 bases between the two germline ends. CDR3 bases: TGTGCCAGCTCGGTCGACGGTAATGAAAAACTGTTTTTT. This gives the protein CASSVDGNEKLFF.

The genes are TRBV2 and TRBJ1-6, with no clear D. Trimming left V 7 bases short and J 9 bases short, with 13 bases between. The CDR3 length is 13 residues. Per germline, CDR1 SNHLY and CDR2 FYNNEI. The CDR3 nucleotides are TGTGCCAGCATTCCGGGGAAGCCTTCACCCCTCCACTTT. As protein: CASIPGKPSPLHF. The complete variable domain, with remaining parts taken from reference TRBV2 and TRBJ1-6, reads EPEVTQTPSHQVTQMGQEVILRCVPISNHLYFYWYRQILGQKVEFLVSFYNNEISEKSEIFDDQFSVERPDGSNFTLKIRSTKLEDSAMYFCASIPGKPSPLHFGNGTRLTVT.

The chain is built from TRBV5-1 and TRBJ2-1, with TRBD1 matching 8 bases. CDR1 SGHRS and CDR2 YFSETQ come from the germline V gene. V shed 5 bases, J shed 9 bases, and the junction held 13 bases outside the gene matches. This CDR3 comprises 15 residues. The CDR3 is CASRPDRGIAGEQFF. As DNA, the CDR3 is TGCGCCAGCAGACCTGACAGGGGAATAGCCGGTGAGCAGTTCTTC.